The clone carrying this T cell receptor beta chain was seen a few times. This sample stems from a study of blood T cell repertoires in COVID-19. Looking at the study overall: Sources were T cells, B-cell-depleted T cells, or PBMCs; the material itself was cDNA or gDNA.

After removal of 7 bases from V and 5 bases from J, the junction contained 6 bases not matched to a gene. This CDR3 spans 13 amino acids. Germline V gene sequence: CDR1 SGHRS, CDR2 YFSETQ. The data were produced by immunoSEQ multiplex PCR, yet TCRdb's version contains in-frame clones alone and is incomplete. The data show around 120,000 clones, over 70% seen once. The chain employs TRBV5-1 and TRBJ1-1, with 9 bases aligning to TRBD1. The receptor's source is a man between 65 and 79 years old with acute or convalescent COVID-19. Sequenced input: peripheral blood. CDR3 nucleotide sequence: TGCGCCAGCGGAACACAGGGGGCGACTGAAGCTTTCTTT. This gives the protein CASGTQGATEAFF.